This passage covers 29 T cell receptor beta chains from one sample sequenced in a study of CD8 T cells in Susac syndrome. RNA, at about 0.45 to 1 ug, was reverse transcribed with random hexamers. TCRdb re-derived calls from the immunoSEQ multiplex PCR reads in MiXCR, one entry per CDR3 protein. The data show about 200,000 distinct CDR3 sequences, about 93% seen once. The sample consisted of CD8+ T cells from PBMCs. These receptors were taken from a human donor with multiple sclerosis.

Here the CDR3 reads CASSGGGFQETQYF. For the CDR3, the DNA is TGTGCCAGCAGCGGGGGGGGATTTCAAGAGACCCAGTACTTC. The rearrangement joins TRBV9 to TRBJ2-5; 7 nucleotides align to TRBD2. The germline V gene encodes CDR1 SGDLS and CDR2 YYNGEE. The CDR3 has 14 amino acids. With V trimmed by 3 bases and J by 2 bases, 4 bases remained unmatched.

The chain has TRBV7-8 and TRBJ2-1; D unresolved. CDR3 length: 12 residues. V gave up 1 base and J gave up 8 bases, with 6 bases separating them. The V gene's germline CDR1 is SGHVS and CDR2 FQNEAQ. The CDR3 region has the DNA TGTGCCAGCAGCTTAGGAGCCTATGAGCAGTTCTTC. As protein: CASSLGAYEQFF.

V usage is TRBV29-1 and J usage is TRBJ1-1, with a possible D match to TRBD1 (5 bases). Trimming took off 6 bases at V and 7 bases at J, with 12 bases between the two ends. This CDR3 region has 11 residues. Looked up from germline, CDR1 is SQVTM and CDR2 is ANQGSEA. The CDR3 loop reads CSVNDSFEAFF. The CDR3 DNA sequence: TGCAGCGTAAACGACAGTTTTGAAGCTTTCTTT.

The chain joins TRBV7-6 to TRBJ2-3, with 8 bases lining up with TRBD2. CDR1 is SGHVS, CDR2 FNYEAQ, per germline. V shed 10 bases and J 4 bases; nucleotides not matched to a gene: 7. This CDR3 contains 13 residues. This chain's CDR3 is CATALREADTQYF. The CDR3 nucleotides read TGTGCCACAGCCCTGCGGGAGGCAGATACGCAGTATTTT.

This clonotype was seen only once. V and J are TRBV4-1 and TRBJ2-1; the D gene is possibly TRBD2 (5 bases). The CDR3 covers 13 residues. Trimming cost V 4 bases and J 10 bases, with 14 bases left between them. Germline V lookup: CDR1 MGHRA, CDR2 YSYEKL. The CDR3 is CASSLGLSPEQFF. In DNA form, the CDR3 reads TGCGCCAGCAGCCTCGGACTCTCCCCCGAGCAGTTCTTC.

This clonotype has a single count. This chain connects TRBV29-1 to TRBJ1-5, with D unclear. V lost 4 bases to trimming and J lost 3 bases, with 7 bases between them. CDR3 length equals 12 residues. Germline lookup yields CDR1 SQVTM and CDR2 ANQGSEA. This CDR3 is CSVGDVNQPQHF. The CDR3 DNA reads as TGCAGCGTTGGAGACGTCAATCAGCCCCAGCATTTT.

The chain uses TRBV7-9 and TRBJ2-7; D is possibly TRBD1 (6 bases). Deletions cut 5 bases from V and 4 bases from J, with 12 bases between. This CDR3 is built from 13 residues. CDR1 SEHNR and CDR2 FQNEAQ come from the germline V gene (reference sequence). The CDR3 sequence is CASSPRTVYEQYF. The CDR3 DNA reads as TGTGCCAGCAGCCCGAGGACAGTATACGAGCAGTACTTC.

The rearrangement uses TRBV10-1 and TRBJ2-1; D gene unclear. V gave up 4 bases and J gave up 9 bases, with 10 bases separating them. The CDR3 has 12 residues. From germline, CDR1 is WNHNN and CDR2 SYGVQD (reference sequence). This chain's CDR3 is CASSGVGSEQFF. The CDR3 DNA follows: TGCGCCAGCAGTGGGGTCGGTAGTGAGCAGTTCTTC.

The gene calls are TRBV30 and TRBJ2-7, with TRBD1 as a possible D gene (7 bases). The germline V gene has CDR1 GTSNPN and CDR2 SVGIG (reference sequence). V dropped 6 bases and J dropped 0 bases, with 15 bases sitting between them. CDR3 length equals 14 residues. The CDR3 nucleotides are TGTGCCTGTGCAGGGGGGTCCCTCTCCTACGAGCAGTACTTC. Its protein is CACAGGSLSYEQYF.

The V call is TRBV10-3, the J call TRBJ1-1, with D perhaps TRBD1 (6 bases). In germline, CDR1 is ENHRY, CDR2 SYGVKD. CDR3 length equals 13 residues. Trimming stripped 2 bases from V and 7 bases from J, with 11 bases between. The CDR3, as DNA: TGTGCCATCAGTGAGGGACAGCCGGTTGAAGCTTTCTTT. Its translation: CAISEGQPVEAFF.

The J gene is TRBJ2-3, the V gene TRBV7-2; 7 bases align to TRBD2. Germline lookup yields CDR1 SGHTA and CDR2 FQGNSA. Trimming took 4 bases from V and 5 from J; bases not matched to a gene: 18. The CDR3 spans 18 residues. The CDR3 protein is CASSSVEGGAVSEDTQYF. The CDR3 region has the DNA TGTGCCAGCAGCTCGGTGGAGGGAGGGGCCGTCTCAGAAGATACGCAGTATTTT.

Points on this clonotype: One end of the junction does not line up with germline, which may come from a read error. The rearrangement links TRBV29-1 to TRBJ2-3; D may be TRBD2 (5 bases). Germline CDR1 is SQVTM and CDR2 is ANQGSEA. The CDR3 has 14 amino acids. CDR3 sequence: CGVDGGELPDTQYF. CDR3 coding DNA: TGCGGCGTGGACGGAGGTGAATTGCCAGATACGCAGTATTTT.

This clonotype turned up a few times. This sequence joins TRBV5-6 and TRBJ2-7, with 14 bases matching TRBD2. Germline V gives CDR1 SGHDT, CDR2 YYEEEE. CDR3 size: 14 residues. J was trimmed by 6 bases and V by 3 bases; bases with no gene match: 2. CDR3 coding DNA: TGTGCCAGCAGCTCGGGACTAGCGGGAGTCGAGCAGTACTTC. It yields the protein CASSSGLAGVEQYF.

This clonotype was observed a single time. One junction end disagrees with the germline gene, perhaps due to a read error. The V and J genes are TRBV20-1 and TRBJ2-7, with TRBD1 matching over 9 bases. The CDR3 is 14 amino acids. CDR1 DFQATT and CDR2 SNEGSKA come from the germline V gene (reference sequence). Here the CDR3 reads CSVPPGTGSSEQYF. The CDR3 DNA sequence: TGCAGTGTCCCCCCCGGGACAGGGTCCTCCGAGCAGTACTTC.

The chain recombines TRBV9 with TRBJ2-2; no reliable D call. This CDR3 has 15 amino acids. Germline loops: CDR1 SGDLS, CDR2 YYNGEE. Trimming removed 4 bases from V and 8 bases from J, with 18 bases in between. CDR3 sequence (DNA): TGTGCCAGCAGCCCGCCTACGGGTCCCATTGGGGAGCTGTTTTTT. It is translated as CASSPPTGPIGELFF.

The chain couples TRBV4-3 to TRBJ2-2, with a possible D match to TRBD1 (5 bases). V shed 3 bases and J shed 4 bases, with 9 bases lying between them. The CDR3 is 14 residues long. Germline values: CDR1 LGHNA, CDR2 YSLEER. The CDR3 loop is CASSHNGATGELFF. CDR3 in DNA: TGCGCCAGCAGCCACAATGGGGCCACCGGGGAGCTGTTTTTT.

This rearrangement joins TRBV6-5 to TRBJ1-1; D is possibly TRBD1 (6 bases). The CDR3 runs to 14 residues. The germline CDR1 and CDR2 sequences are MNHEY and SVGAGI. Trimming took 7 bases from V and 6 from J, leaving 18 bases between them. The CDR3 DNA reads TGTGCCAGCACCCGATCGGACAGAAAGTCTGAAGCTTTCTTT. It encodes CASTRSDRKSEAFF.

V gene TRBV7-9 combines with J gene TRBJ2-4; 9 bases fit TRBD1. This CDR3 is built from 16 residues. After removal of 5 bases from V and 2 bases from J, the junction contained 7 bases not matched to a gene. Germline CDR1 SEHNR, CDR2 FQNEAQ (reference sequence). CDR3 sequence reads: CASSAAGQGSKNIQYF. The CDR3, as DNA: TGTGCCAGCAGCGCTGCGGGACAGGGTTCCAAAAACATTCAGTACTTC.

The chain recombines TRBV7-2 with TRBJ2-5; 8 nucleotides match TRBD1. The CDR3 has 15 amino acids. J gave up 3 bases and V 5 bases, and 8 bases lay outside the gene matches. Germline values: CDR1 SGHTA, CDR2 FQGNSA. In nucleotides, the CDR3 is TGTGCCAGCAGCCCCGGCCCGGACAGGGAAGAGACCCAGTACTTC. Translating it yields CASSPGPDREETQYF. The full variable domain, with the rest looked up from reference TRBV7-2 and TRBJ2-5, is GAGVSQSPSNKVTEKGKDVELRCDPISGHTALYWYRQSLGQGLEFLIYFQGNSAPDKSGLPSDRFSAERTGGSVSTLTIQRTQQEDSAVYLCASSPGPDREETQYFGPGTRLLVL.

The CDR3 is CAWSTGYGVSPLHF. The CDR3 nucleotides are TGTGCCTGGAGTACGGGATATGGAGTCTCACCCCTCCACTTT. J is TRBJ1-6 and V is TRBV30; D is unclear. The CDR3 is made up of 14 amino acids. Germline CDR1 GTSNPN, CDR2 SVGIG (reference sequence). Trimming cost V 2 bases and J 10 bases, with 15 bases left between them.

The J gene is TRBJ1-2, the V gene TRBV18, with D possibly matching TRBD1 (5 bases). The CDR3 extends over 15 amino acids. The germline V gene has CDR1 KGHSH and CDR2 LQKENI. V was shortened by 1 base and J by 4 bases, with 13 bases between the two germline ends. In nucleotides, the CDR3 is TGTGCCAGCTCACCACGGGACCAGGGAGGCTATGGCTACACCTTC. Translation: CASSPRDQGGYGYTF.

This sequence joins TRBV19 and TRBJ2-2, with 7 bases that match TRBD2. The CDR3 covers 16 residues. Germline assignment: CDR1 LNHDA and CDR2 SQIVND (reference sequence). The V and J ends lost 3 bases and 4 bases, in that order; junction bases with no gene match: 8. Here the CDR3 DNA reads TGTGCCAGTAGTATTCCCCAACTAGCGAGCACCGGGGAGCTGTTTTTT. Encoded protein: CASSIPQLASTGELFF.

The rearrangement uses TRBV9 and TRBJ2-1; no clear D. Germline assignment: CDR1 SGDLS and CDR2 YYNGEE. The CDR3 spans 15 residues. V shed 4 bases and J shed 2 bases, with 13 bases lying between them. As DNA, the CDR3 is TGTGCCAGCAGCCACGGCGGTAAAGCCTACAATGAGCAGTTCTTC. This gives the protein CASSHGGKAYNEQFF.

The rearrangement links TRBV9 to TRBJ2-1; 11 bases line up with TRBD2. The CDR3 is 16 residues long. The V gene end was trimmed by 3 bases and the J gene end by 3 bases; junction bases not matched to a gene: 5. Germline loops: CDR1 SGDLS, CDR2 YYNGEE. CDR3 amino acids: CASSDNLAGGYNEQFF. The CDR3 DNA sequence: TGTGCCAGCAGCGACAACCTAGCGGGGGGCTACAATGAGCAGTTCTTC.

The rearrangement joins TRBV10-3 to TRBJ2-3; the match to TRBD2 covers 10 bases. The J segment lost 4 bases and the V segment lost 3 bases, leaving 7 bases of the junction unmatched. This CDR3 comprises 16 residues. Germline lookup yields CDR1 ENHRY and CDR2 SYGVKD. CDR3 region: CAISDPSGGGADTQYF. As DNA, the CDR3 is TGTGCCATCAGTGACCCTAGCGGGGGCGGGGCAGATACGCAGTATTTT.

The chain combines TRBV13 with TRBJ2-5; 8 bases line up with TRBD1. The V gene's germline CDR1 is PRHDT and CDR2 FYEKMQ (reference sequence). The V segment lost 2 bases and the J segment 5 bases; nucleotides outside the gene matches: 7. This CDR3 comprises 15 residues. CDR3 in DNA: TGTGCCAGCAGCTTACGACAGGGGCAGGGGGAGACCCAGTACTTC. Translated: CASSLRQGQGETQYF.

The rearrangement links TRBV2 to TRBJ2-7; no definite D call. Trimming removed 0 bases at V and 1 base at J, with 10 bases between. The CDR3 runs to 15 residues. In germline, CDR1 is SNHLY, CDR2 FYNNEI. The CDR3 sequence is CASSEALLTSYEQYF. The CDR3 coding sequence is TGTGCCAGCAGTGAAGCGCTTTTAACTTCCTACGAGCAGTACTTC.

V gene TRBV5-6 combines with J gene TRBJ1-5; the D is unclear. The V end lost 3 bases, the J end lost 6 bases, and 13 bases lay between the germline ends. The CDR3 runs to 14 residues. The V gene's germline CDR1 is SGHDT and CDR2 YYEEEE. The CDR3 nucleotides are TGTGCCAGCAGCTCGGGCGGTGAGATTCAGCCCCAGCATTTT. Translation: CASSSGGEIQPQHF.

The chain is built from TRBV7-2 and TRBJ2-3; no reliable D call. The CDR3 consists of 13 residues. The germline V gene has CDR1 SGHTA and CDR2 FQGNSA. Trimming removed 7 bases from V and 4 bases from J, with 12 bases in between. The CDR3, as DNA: TGTGCCAGCAACCTCGAGCTGGCAGATACGCAGTATTTT. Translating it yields CASNLELADTQYF.